Listed here is a single TCR beta chain. Its antigen is unknown. The sample originates from a study of immune evolution from preneoplasia to lung adenocarcinoma. In the study overall: HLA loss of heterozygosity: under 7.5% AIS, 15% MIA, about 35% ADC, none AAH. Overall study results and limits: From normal lung to invasive adenocarcinoma, top clone frequencies appeared to decrease.

Profiling relied on immunoSEQ multiplex PCR, and the TCRdb table lists in-frame clones only, not all of them. The data show around 21,000 clones, 75% seen once. The ends lost 3 bases at V and 6 bases at J; junction bases unmatched: 16. From germline, CDR1 is MDHEN and CDR2 SYDVKM. This CDR3 contains 18 residues. H&E slides confirmed each diagnosis, reviewed by two pathologists independently. The V and J genes are TRBV28 and TRBJ2-1; 8 bases are shared with TRBD1. The sequence was obtained from a person aged 55-75 years with lung adenocarcinoma. Sequencing was done on a sample of FFPE invasive lung adenocarcinoma tissue. The CDR3 bases are TGTGCCAGCAGTTTCAGGGCAGGGGGCGTCCTCAGTGGCAATGAGCAGTTCTTC. Encoded protein: CASSFRAGGVLSGNEQFF.